This T cell receptor (beta chain) is from a study of T cell responses to AZD1222 COVID-19 vaccine. Turning to the study itself: Recipients boosted at about 4 weeks or about 12 weeks are pooled. Study-wide findings and caveats: Only a handful of AZD1222 recipients, more than 5 in all, had baseline seropositivity.

CDR1 and CDR2 from the germline V gene are SGHNT and YYREEE (reference sequence). This CDR3 comprises 15 residues. V gave up 2 bases and J gave up 2 bases, with 13 bases separating them. Clones were sequenced by immunoSEQ multiplex PCR, and TCRdb holds only the in-frame ones, with some missing. The top ten hold around 3.8% of the sample, which has under 200,000 clones, roughly 93% seen once. A remark on this clone: The antigen is unknown.

J is TRBJ2-5 and V is TRBV5-4; weak D call: TRBD2 (7 bases). The origin of this receptor is an adult in good health. The sample consisted of peripheral blood, taken on day 0 of AZD1222 vaccination. The CDR3 nucleotides are TGTGCCAGCAGCTTTGGGGAGGGGACACAAGAGACCCAGTACTTC. Translation: CASSFGEGTQETQYF.